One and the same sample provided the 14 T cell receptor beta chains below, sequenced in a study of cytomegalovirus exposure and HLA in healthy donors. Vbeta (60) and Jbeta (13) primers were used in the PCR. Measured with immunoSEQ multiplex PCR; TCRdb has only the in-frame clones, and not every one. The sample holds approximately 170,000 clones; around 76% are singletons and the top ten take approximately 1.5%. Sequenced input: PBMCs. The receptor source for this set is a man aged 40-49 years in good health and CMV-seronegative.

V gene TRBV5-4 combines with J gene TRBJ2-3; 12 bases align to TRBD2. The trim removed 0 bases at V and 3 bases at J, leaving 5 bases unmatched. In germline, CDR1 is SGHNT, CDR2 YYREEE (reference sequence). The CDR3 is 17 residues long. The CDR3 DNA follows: TGTGCCAGCAGCTTGGGACTAGCGGGAGTGTCGACAGATACGCAGTATTTT. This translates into CASSLGLAGVSTDTQYF.

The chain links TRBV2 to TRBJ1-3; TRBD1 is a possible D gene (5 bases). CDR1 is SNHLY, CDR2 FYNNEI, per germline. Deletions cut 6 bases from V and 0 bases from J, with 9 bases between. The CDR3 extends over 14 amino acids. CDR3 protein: CASRQQVSGNTIYF. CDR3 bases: TGTGCCAGCAGGCAACAGGTCTCTGGAAACACCATATATTTT. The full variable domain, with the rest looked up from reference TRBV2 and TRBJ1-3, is EPEVTQTPSHQVTQMGQEVILRCVPISNHLYFYWYRQILGQKVEFLVSFYNNEISEKSEIFDDQFSVERPDGSNFTLKIRSTKLEDSAMYFCASRQQVSGNTIYFGEGSWLTVV.

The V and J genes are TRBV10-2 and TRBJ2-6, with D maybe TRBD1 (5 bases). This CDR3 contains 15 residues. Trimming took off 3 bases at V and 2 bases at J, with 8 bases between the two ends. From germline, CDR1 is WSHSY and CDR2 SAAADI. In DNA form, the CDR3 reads TGCGCCAGCAGTGATACAGGCGCTGGGGCCAACGTCCTGACTTTC. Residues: CASSDTGAGANVLTF.

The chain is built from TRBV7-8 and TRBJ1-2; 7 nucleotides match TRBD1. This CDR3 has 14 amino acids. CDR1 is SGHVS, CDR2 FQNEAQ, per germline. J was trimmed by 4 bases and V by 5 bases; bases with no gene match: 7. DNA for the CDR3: TGTGCCAGCAGCACGGACAGGCGCCTCTATGGCTACACCTTC. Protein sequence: CASSTDRRLYGYTF.

The DNA of the CDR3 is TGTGCCAGCAGCTTTAGTCCGCACCCTCCTGGAAACACCATATATTTT. This sequence encodes CASSFSPHPPGNTIYF. V usage is TRBV7-3 and J usage is TRBJ1-3; the D is unclear. CDR1 is SGHTA, CDR2 FQGTGA, per germline. Deletions cut 3 bases from V and 2 bases from J, with 14 bases between. CDR3 length equals 16 residues.

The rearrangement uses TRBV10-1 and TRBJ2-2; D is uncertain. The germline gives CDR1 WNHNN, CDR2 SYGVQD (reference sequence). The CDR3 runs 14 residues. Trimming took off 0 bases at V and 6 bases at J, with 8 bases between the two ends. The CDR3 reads CASSESLVSGELFF. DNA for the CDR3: TGCGCCAGCAGTGAGTCTCTAGTTTCCGGGGAGCTGTTTTTT.

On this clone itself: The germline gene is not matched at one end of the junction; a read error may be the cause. CDR3 in DNA: TGTGCCTGGAGTGTGGTGGCAGGGGCCTATTCTGGGGCCAACGGCCTGACTTTC. It encodes CAWSVVAGAYSGANGLTF. The chain combines TRBV30 with TRBJ2-6; the D gene is possibly TRBD1 (6 bases). Germline V lookup: CDR1 GTSNPN, CDR2 SVGIG (reference sequence). The CDR3 is 18 residues long.

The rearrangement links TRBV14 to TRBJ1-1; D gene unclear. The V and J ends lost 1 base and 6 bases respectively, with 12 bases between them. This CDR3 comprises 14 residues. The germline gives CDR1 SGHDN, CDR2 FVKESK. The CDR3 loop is CASSQGGQDPEAFF. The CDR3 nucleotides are TGTGCCAGCAGCCAAGGTGGGCAAGACCCTGAAGCTTTCTTT.

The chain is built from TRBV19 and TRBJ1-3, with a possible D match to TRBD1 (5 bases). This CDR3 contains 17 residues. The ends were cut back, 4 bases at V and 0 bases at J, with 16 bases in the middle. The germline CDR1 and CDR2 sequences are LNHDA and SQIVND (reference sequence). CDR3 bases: TGTGCCAGTAGTAGAGGGAGGGACCCGGCCTCTGGAAACACCATATATTTT. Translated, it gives CASSRGRDPASGNTIYF.

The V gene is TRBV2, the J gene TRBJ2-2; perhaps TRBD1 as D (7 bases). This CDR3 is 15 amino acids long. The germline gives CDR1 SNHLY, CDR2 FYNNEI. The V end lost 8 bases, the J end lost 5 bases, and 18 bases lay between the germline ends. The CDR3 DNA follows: TGTGCCAGCCACATACGCGCAGGGGGGACCGGGGAGCTGTTTTTT. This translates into CASHIRAGGTGELFF.

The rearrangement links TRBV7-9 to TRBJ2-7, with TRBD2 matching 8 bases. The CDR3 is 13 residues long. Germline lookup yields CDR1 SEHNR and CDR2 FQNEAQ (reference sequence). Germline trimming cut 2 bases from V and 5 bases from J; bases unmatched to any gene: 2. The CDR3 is CASSLIGGDEQYF. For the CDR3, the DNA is TGTGCCAGCAGCTTAATCGGGGGGGACGAGCAGTACTTC.

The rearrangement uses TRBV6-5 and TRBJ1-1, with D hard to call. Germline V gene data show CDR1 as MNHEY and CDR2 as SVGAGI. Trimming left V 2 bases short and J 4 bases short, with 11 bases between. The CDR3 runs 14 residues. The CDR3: CASSYREELTEAFF. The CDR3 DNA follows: TGTGCCAGCAGTTACAGGGAGGAACTCACTGAAGCTTTCTTT.

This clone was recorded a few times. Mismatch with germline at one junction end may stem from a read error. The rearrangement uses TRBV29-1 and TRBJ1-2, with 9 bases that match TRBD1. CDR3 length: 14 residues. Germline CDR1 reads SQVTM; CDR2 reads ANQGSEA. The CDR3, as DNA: TGCAGCGTTGATAACCGGGACAGGGCCCCACCGGGGGCCTTC. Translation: CSVDNRDRAPPGAF.

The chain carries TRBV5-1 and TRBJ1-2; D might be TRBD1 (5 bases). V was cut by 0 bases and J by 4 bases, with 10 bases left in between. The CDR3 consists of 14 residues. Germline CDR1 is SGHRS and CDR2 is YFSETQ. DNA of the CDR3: TGCGCCAGCAGCTTGGAAGGGGTTTCCTATGGCTACACCTTC. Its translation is CASSLEGVSYGYTF.